This T cell receptor (beta chain) was documented in a study of human T cells and chemical hapten exposure. Study-level information: The variation in per-sample TCR yields arose mainly from small differences in pooled library volumes.

At least ten counts were recorded for this clonotype. Indicated time point: pre-sensitization, week 0. Sample treatment: therapeutic diphenylcyclopropenone sensitization with weekly scalp DPC. V dropped 5 bases and J dropped 9 bases, with 12 bases sitting between them. The CDR3 runs to 12 residues. Germline V CDR1 and CDR2: SGHNT, YYREEE (reference sequence). Attachment of unique molecular identifiers to individual cDNA molecules was performed in the library. Per the original methods: Per sample, the median was approximately 100,000 TCRs, with values from around 24,000 to 710,000. In TCRdb, the RACE reads were re-called with MiXCR into one record per CDR3 protein. These V and J calls are TCRdb output, not the study's own analysis. Of 380,000 or so distinct CDR3 sequences listed, over 5% are singletons.

The input for sequencing was whole blood, taken in connection with sensitization to the hapten diphenylcyclopropenone (DPC). The clonotype originates from a woman aged 18-35 years with alopecia areata. Some clones in this sample may be carry-over from other donors' samples. The chain uses TRBV5-4 and TRBJ2-1, with D possibly being TRBD1 (7 bases). CDR3 in amino acids: CASSTGEAEQFF. The CDR3 DNA follows: TGTGCCAGCAGTACAGGGGAGGCTGAGCAGTTCTTC.